These T cell receptor beta chains were read from a single sample in a study of blood T cells in healthy people across ages. TCRdb fed the 5' RACE reads into MiXCR, producing one record per CDR3 protein. Among 1.2 million to 1.5 million distinct CDR3 sequences, 42% were seen once, and the ten largest hold 7% to 9%. Sequencing input: blood. The receptor source for this set is a woman younger than 35 in good health. Each CDR3 is given with its conserved first and last residue. A D gene is named only where the DNA matches it firmly. Clone sizes are given selectively: once, few, many, or a class where the clone is expanded.

CDR3 length,V gene,clone size,J gene,D gene,CDR3 protein,CDR3 DNA
15,TRBV10-2,few,TRBJ2-7,TRBD2,CASSDPGTSPYEQYF,TGCGCCAGCAGTGACCCGGGGACTAGCCCCTACGAGCAGTACTTC
16,TRBV24-1,-,TRBJ2-7,-,CATRGPTGPTYNEQYF,TGTGCCACCAGGGGTCCGACGGGCCCTACCTACAATGAGCAGTACTTC
14,TRBV7-2,few,TRBJ2-1,TRBD2,CASSTQRGGNEQFF,TGTGCCAGCAGCACTCAGCGGGGGGGCAATGAGCAGTTCTTC
12,TRBV20-1,-,TRBJ1-1,TRBD1,CSAPGQGKEAFF,TGCAGTGCTCCTGGACAGGGGAAAGAAGCTTTCTTT
14,TRBV28,few,TRBJ2-7,-,CASSLSGTIYEQYF,TGTGCCAGCAGTTTAAGTGGGACGATCTACGAGCAGTACTTC
16,TRBV20-1,few,TRBJ2-1,TRBD2,CSARDASGTPYNEQFF,TGCAGTGCTAGAGATGCTAGCGGGACCCCGTACAATGAGCAGTTCTTC
15,TRBV7-6,-,TRBJ1-6,TRBD1,CASSSGQGPTSPLHF,TGTGCCAGCAGCTCAGGACAGGGGCCAACTTCACCCCTCCACTTT
15,TRBV11-2,-,TRBJ2-1,-,CASSSIAGSSNEQFF,TGTGCCAGCAGCTCGATCGCGGGATCGAGTAATGAGCAGTTCTTC
16,TRBV9,-,TRBJ2-1,TRBD2,CASSPFSGGAGNEQFF,TGTGCCAGCAGCCCCTTTAGCGGGGGGGCGGGGAATGAGCAGTTCTTC
15,TRBV20-1,-,TRBJ2-7,-,CSARLNNEPNNEQYF,TGCAGTGCGCGACTTAATAATGAACCTAATAACGAGCAGTACTTC
14,TRBV9,-,TRBJ2-2,-,CASSGGPSTGELFF,TGTGCCAGCAGCGGGGGACCAAGCACCGGGGAGCTGTTTTTT
15,TRBV7-2,-,TRBJ2-3,TRBD2,CASTPMAGGTDTQYF,TGTGCCAGCACCCCCATGGCGGGAGGGACAGATACGCAGTATTTT
16,TRBV20-1,-,TRBJ2-5,-,CSAPNPLTTRGETQYF,TGCAGTGCTCCCAACCCCCTGACTACGCGGGGCGAGACCCAGTACTTC
16,TRBV29-1,-,TRBJ1-1,TRBD1,CSVPMGQGSDDTEAFF,TGCAGCGTCCCCATGGGACAGGGCTCGGACGACACTGAAGCTTTCTTT
15,TRBV10-3,-,TRBJ2-3,TRBD2,CAISEYGRDTDTQYF,TGTGCCATCAGTGAATACGGGAGGGACACAGATACGCAGTATTTT
14,TRBV6-2/TRBV6-3,few,TRBJ1-1,TRBD1,CASRVGQGPTEAFF,TGTGCCAGCAGAGTTGGACAGGGTCCCACTGAAGCTTTCTTT
12,TRBV29-1,-,TRBJ2-5,-,CSEGDATETQYF,TGCAGCGAAGGCGACGCAACGGAGACCCAGTACTTC
14,TRBV12-3/TRBV12-4,-,TRBJ2-7,-,CASSFKVVAYEQYF,TGTGCCAGCAGTTTTAAGGTAGTGGCCTACGAGCAGTACTTC
15,TRBV4-1,-,TRBJ2-7,-,CASSQEHRDLDEQYF,TGCGCCAGCAGCCAAGAACACAGGGACCTGGACGAGCAGTACTTC
14,TRBV5-1,few,TRBJ2-7,TRBD1,CASSDTGTAYEQYF,TGCGCCAGCAGCGATACCGGGACAGCCTACGAGCAGTACTTC
14,TRBV12-3/TRBV12-4,-,TRBJ2-7,-,CASSRTDSSYEQYF,TGTGCCAGCAGTCGGACAGATAGCTCCTACGAGCAGTACTTC
12,TRBV11-1,-,TRBJ2-7,-,CASSSINYEQYF,TGTGCCAGCAGCTCGATAAACTACGAGCAGTACTTC
15,TRBV4-3,-,TRBJ2-3,-,CASSPAWGAGDTQYF,TGCGCCAGCAGCCCTGCGTGGGGGGCCGGAGATACGCAGTATTTT
16,TRBV12-3/TRBV12-4,-,TRBJ2-2,-,CAGSLRGAVITGELFF,TGTGCCGGCAGCCTCCGGGGGGCTGTTATTACCGGGGAGCTGTTTTTT
14,TRBV29-1,once,TRBJ2-7,TRBD1,CSVGTGIPYNEQYF,TGCAGCGTCGGGACAGGGATTCCCTACAATGAGCAGTACTTC
16,TRBV7-9,few,TRBJ2-7,-,CASSLAPSDSFYEQYF,TGTGCCAGCAGCTTAGCCCCGTCCGACTCCTTCTACGAGCAGTACTTC
16,TRBV29-1,-,TRBJ1-5,-,CSVGSAAGGGNQPQHF,TGCAGCGTTGGGTCGGCTGCCGGGGGGGGCAATCAGCCCCAGCATTTT
13,TRBV20-1,-,TRBJ2-7,-,CSASKAGFYEQYF,TGCAGTGCTAGTAAAGCAGGTTTCTACGAGCAGTACTTC
15,TRBV5-1,-,TRBJ2-2,-,CASSLEPRSSGELFF,TGCGCCAGCAGCTTGGAGCCGCGATCTTCCGGGGAGCTGTTTTTT
12,TRBV7-8,few,TRBJ2-4,-,CASKGLGDIQYF,TGTGCCAGCAAGGGACTCGGGGACATTCAGTACTTC
16,TRBV7-3,-,TRBJ2-1,TRBD1,CASSSTGTGLINEQFF,TGTGCCAGCAGCTCAACCGGGACAGGGTTGATCAATGAGCAGTTCTTC
13,TRBV14,-,TRBJ1-1,-,CASSQAMNTEAFF,TGTGCCAGCAGCCAGGCCATGAACACTGAAGCTTTCTTT
16,TRBV11-2,-,TRBJ2-7,-,CASSLGGLTDSYEQYF,TGTGCCAGCAGCTTAGGTGGACTTACAGACTCCTACGAGCAGTACTTC
15,TRBV27,-,TRBJ2-7,-,CASSASSANRNEQYF,TGTGCCAGCAGTGCCTCTAGCGCAAATAGGAATGAGCAGTACTTC
15,TRBV18,-,TRBJ2-3,-,CASSPPGGQADTQYF,TGTGCCAGCTCACCACCGGGGGGCCAGGCAGATACGCAGTATTTT
17,TRBV6-6,-,TRBJ1-5,-,CASTEAPQGLSNQPQHF,TGTGCCAGCACCGAGGCCCCACAGGGATTGAGCAATCAGCCCCAGCATTTT
14,TRBV6-1,few,TRBJ1-2,TRBD1,CASSETAGGGGYTF,TGTGCCAGCAGTGAAACGGCAGGGGGTGGAGGCTACACCTTC
13,TRBV7-9,-,TRBJ2-7,-,CASSPVVFNEQYF,TGTGCCAGCAGCCCCGTGGTGTTCAATGAGCAGTACTTC
17,TRBV11-2,-,TRBJ2-2,-,CASSLSVAKGTTGELFF,TGTGCCAGCAGCTTATCAGTTGCCAAGGGGACCACCGGGGAGCTGTTTTTT
16,TRBV12-3/TRBV12-4,-,TRBJ2-1,-,CASRARSGGVNNEQFF,TGTGCCAGCAGGGCCCGGTCCGGCGGGGTGAACAATGAGCAGTTCTTC
14,TRBV30,-,TRBJ1-6,-,CAWRVDRASPPLHF,TGTGCCTGGAGAGTCGACAGAGCTTCTCCACCCCTCCACTTT